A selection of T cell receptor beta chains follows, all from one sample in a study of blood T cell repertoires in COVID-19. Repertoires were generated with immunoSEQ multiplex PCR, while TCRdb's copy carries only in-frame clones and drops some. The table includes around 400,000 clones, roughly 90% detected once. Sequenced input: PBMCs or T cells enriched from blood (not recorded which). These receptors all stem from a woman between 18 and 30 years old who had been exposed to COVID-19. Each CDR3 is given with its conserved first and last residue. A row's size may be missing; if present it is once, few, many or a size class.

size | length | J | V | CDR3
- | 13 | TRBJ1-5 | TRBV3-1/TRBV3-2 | CASSPRTGNEKHF
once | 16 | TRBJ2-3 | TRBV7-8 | CASSARDGGEPDTQYF
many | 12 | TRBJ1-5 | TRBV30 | CAWDRDAQPQHF
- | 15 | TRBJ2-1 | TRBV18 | CASSLTRGGRDEQFF
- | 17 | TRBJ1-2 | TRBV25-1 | CASSDIEAGGLNYGYTF
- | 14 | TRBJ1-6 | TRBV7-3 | CASSSGQTNSPLHF
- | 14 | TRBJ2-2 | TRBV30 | CAWRMTGNTGELFF
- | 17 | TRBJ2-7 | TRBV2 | CASHGLRGEDGLYEQYF
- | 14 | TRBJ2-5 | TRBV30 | CAWIPLGDAETQYF
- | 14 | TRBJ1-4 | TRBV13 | CASSAGQANEKLFF
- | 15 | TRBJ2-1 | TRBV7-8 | CASSFGQGGYNEQFF
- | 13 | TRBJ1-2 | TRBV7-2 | CASSPGQGQGYTF
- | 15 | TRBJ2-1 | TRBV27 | CASSSDRVSYNEQFF
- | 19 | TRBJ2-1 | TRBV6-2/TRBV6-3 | CASSYSISGTGGLYNEQFF
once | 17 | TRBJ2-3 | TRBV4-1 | CASSQDVPGRGTDTQYF
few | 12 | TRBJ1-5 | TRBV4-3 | CASPGGGQPQHF
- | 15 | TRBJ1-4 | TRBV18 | CASSTTGGNNEKLFF
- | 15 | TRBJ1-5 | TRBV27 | CASSFSYDGGQPQHF
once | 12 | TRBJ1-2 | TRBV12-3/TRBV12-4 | CASRPQGSGYTF
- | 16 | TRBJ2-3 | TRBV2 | CASSEGSGRAVDTQYF
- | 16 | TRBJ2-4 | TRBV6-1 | CASSERRVLAKNIQYF
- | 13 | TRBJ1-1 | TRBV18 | CASSTGKNTEAFF
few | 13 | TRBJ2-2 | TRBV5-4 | CASSPSDTGELFF
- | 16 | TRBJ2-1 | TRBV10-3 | CAISDQGGGAYNEQFF
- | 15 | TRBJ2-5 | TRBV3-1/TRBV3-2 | CASSHGQSYQETQYF
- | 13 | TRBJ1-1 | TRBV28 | CASKPGANTEAFF
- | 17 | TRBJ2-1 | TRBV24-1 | CATSDWARGQTYNEQFF
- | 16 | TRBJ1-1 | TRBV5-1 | CASSLAGTGESTEAFF
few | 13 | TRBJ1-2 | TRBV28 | CASSRTPDYGYTF
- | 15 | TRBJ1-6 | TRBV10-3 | CAIRDFWGGDSPLHF
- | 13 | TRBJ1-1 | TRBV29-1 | CSVELEGWTEAFF
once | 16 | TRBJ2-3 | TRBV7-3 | CASSVLAGGGPDTQYF
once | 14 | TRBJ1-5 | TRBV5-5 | CASNRDITNQPQHF
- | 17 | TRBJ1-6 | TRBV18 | CASSPQLRTAYNSPLHF
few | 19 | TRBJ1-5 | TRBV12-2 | CASRSRGTFERADNQPQHF
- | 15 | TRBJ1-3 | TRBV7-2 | CASSLLSGVGNTIYF